One sample yielded the 12 T cell receptor beta chains listed below, sequenced in a study of blood T cell repertoires in COVID-19 (dated by TCRdb to between 2020 and 2021). Library preparation used the immunoSEQ multiplex PCR assay. TCRdb re-hosts the immuneACCESS table, in-frame sequences only. Its copies lack some clones; in the studies checked, an unresolved V gene accounts for under half of them, and the cause for the rest is not known. Across this sample there are some 70,000 clones, with 76% seen only once. The top ten constitute more than 13% of the sample. Source material: peripheral blood. These receptor sequences come from a man aged 55 to 69 with COVID-19, enrolled during active disease.

The chain links TRBV14 to TRBJ2-7, with 8 bases fitting TRBD1. CDR3 length: 13 residues. Germline-derived CDR1 and CDR2 are SGHDN and FVKESK. J was trimmed by 13 bases and V by 3 bases; bases with no gene match: 11. The CDR3 reads CASSQRTGTLGYF. CDR3 coding DNA: TGTGCCAGCAGCCAGCGGACAGGGACCTTGGGATACTTC.

In its sample, this clone was seen a few times. This chain links TRBV28 with TRBJ2-7; 9 positions agree with TRBD1. The CDR3 sequence is 13 residues long. V trimming: 6 bases; J trimming: 7 bases; junction bases outside the gene matches: 7. Germline V gene data show CDR1 as MDHEN and CDR2 as SYDVKM. The DNA of the CDR3 is TGTGCCAGCAGATCCAACAGGGGGCTAGAGCAGTACTTC. Translating gives CASRSNRGLEQYF.

V and J are TRBV15 and TRBJ1-6; 7 positions match TRBD1. The CDR3 runs to 14 residues. CDR1 is LNHNV, CDR2 YYDKDF, per germline (reference sequence). The V and J ends lost 5 bases and 5 bases, in that order; junction bases with no gene match: 3. The CDR3 coding sequence is TGTGCCACCAGCCAGGGGACAGATAATTCACCCCTCCACTTT. It is translated as CATSQGTDNSPLHF.

The rearrangement links TRBV10-2 to TRBJ1-1; D uncertain. Per the germline V gene, CDR1 is WSHSY and CDR2 is SAAADI. V was clipped by 2 bases and J by 4 bases, with 17 bases between them. The CDR3 runs 16 residues. The CDR3 spells CASSEVWASLGTEAFF. DNA of the CDR3: TGCGCCAGCAGTGAGGTTTGGGCCTCCCTGGGCACTGAAGCTTTCTTT.

The chain joins TRBV5-1 to TRBJ1-2; 8 bases agree with TRBD1. Germline trimming cut 4 bases from V and 8 bases from J; bases unmatched to any gene: 10. This CDR3 has 14 residues. The germline V gene encodes CDR1 SGHRS and CDR2 YFSETQ. The CDR3 spells CASSRSPTGEGYTF. The CDR3 DNA reads as TGCGCCAGCAGCCGTAGCCCGACAGGGGAAGGCTACACCTTC.

The rearrangement uses TRBV19 and TRBJ1-5, with TRBD1 matching over 9 bases. V dropped 5 bases and J dropped 1; count of bases not matched to a gene: 0. CDR3 length: 14 amino acids. Per the germline V gene, CDR1 is LNHDA and CDR2 is SQIVND (reference sequence). For the CDR3, the DNA is TGTGCCAGTAGTGGACAGGGGAGCAATCAGCCCCAGCATTTT. Its translation: CASSGQGSNQPQHF.

This clone was recorded a few times. The J gene is TRBJ2-7, the V gene TRBV28; 8 bases are shared with TRBD1. The CDR3 loop spans 13 amino acids. The germline gives CDR1 MDHEN, CDR2 SYDVKM. Germline trimming cut 2 bases from V and 7 bases from J; bases unmatched to any gene: 4. The CDR3 nucleotides read TGTGCCAGCAGTTTACCGGACAGGGAAGAGCAGTACTTC. This translates into CASSLPDREEQYF.

This chain joins TRBV5-1 and TRBJ2-7; the match to TRBD1 covers 7 bases. This CDR3 region has 14 residues. Germline V gene data show CDR1 as SGHRS and CDR2 as YFSETQ. V trimming: 1 base; J trimming: 5 bases; junction bases outside the gene matches: 6. CDR3 in amino acids: CASSLLQGYNEQYF. Here the CDR3 DNA reads TGCGCCAGCAGCTTGCTACAGGGGTACAACGAGCAGTACTTC.

V usage is TRBV6-6 and J usage is TRBJ2-2, with a weak D call TRBD2 (6 bases). Germline CDR1 reads MNHNY; CDR2 reads SVGAGI (reference sequence). V was trimmed by 2 bases and J by 3 bases, leaving 13 bases between them. The CDR3 consists of 16 residues. The CDR3 loop is CASSYPRGGYTGELFF. The CDR3 DNA reads as TGTGCCAGCAGTTACCCCCGGGGAGGTTACACCGGGGAGCTGTTTTTT.

This chain connects TRBV9 to TRBJ1-1; D uncertain. The CDR3 extends over 15 amino acids. With 4 bases removed from V and 1 base from J, the gap between germline ends came to 14 bases. Germline CDR1 is SGDLS and CDR2 is YYNGEE. CDR3 DNA: TGTGCCAGCAGCAAAGGGAGGGTCCGGAACACTGAAGCTTTCTTT. Translating gives CASSKGRVRNTEAFF.

This chain joins TRBV5-4 and TRBJ2-3; 8 bases fit TRBD1. V dropped 0 bases and J dropped 1; count of bases not matched to a gene: 4. Germline CDR1 SGHNT, CDR2 YYREEE (reference sequence). The CDR3 sequence is 16 residues long. The CDR3 is CASSLGQGAGTDTQYF. Here the CDR3 DNA reads TGTGCCAGCAGCTTGGGGCAGGGGGCCGGCACAGATACGCAGTATTTT.

This chain connects TRBV2 to TRBJ2-7; the match to TRBD1 covers 10 bases. Germline-derived CDR1 and CDR2 are SNHLY and FYNNEI. Trimming took 4 bases from V and 6 from J; bases not matched to a gene: 3. CDR3 length: 13 residues. The CDR3 protein is CASSGQGASEQYF. The CDR3 DNA reads as TGTGCCAGCAGTGGACAGGGGGCCAGCGAGCAGTACTTC.